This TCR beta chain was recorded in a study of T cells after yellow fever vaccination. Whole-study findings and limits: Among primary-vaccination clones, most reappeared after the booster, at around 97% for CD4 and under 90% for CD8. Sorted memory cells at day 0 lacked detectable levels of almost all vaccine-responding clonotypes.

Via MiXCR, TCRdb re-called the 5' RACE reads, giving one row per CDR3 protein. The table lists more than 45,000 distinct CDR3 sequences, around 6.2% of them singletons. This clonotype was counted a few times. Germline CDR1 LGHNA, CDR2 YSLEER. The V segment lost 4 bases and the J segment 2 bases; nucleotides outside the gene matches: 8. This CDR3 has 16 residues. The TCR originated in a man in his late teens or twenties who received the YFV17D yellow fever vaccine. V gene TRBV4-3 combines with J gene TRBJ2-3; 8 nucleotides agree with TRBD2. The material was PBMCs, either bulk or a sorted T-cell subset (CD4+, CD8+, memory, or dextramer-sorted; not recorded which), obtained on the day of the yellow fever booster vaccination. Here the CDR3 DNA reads TGCGCCAGCAGCCCCGATAGCGGGGCGTCCACAGATACGCAGTATTTT. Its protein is CASSPDSGASTDTQYF.